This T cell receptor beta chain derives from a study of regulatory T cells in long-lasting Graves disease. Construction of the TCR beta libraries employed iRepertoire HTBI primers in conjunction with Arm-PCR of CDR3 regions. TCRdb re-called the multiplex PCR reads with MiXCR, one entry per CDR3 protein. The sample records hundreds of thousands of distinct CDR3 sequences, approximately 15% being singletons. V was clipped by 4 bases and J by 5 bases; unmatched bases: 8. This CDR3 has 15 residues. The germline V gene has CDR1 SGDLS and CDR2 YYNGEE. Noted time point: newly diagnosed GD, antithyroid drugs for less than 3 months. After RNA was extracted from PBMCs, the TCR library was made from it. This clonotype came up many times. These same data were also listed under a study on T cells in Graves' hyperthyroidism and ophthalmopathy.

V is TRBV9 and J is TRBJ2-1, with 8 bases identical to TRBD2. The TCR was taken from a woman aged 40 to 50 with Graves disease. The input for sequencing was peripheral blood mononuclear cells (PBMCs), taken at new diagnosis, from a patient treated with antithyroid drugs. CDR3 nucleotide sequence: TGTGCCAGCAGCCCAAGTAGCGGGACTCACAATGAGCAGTTCTTC. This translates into CASSPSSGTHNEQFF.